This entry describes one T cell receptor (beta chain). Source study methods: Amplification with reference gene primers provided the estimates of nucleated cell counts. Sequencing was performed with immunoSEQ multiplex PCR; in TCRdb, only in-frame clones are kept and a portion is missing. That table supplies the V and J calls and clone size; D and trimming were determined from the DNA. Of under 400,000 clones in the sample, around nine tenths were seen once. These data are taken from a study of blood T cell repertoires in COVID-19. About the research overall: The United States, Italy and Spain were the sources of the acute and convalescent COVID-19 samples. The analysed material was cDNA or gDNA that came from T cells, B-cell-depleted T cells, or PBMCs.

Germline CDR1 and CDR2: SGHAT and FQNNGV. The length of the CDR3 is 11 residues. V lost 5 bases and J 9 bases, leaving 11 bases between the germline ends. Recruited during active infection, patients (from Seattle) were subsequently followed longitudinally. The origin of this receptor is a woman aged 55-70 years with COVID-19, enrolled during active disease. Sequencing was done on a sample of peripheral blood. The gene calls are TRBV11-2 and TRBJ2-7, with D perhaps matching TRBD2 (5 bases). The CDR3 loop is CASSAARGQYF. The DNA of the CDR3 is TGTGCCAGCAGCGCAGCCCGGGGGCAGTACTTC.